This T cell receptor (beta chain) was identified in a study of cytomegalovirus exposure and HLA in healthy donors. Study-level points and caveats: In an earlier analysis, most TCR beta V segments were productive about 87% or about 30% of the time.

Primers for the PCR totalled 60 Vbeta and 13 Jbeta. TCRdb's table, derived via immunoSEQ multiplex PCR, lists solely in-frame clones and lacks some. Among more than 120,000 clones listed, roughly four fifths were seen once. Of note for this clone: Its specificity is not known.

Germline lookup yields CDR1 SNHLY and CDR2 FYNNEI. This CDR3 has 12 residues. Trimming shortened V by 8 bases and J by 0 bases, and 7 bases separated the two germline ends. This clonotype was sampled from a male donor in good health and CMV-seronegative. The J gene is TRBJ1-1, the V gene TRBV2; perhaps TRBD1 as D (6 bases). The source material was PBMCs. CDR3 coding DNA: TGTGCCAGCGACAGGATGAACACTGAAGCTTTCTTT. It encodes CASDRMNTEAFF.